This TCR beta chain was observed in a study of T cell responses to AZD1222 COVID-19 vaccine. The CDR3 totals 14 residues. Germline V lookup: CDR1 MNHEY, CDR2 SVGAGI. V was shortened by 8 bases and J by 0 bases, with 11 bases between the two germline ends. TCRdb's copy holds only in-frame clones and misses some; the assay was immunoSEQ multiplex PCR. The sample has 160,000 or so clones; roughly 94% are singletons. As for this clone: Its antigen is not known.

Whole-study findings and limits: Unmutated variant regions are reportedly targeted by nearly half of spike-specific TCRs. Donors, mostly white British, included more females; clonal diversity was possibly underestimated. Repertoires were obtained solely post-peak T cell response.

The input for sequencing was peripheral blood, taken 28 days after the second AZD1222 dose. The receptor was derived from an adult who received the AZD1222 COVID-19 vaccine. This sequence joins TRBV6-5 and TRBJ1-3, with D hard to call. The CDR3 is CASGLELSGNTIYF. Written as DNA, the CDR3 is TGTGCCAGCGGCCTTGAGCTCTCTGGAAACACCATATATTTT.